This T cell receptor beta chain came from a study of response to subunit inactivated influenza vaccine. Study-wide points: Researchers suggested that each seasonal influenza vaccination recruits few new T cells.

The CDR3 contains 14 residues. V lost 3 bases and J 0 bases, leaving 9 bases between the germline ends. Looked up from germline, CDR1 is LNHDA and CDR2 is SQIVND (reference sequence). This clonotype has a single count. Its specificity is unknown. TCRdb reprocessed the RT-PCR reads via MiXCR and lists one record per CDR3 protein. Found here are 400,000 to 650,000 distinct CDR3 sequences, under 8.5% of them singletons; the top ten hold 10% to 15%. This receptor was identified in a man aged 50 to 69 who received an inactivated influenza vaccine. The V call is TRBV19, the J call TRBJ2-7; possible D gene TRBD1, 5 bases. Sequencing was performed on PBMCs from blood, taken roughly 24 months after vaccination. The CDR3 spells CASSIARDSYEQYF. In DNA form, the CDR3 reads TGTGCCAGTAGTATCGCCAGGGACTCCTACGAGCAGTACTTC.